The next 19 T cell receptor beta chains were all read from a single sample in a study of identical twins. TCRdb processed the 5' RACE reads anew with MiXCR; each CDR3 protein has one entry. The data contain 400,000 to 550,000 distinct CDR3 sequences, roughly 21% of them singletons. These records were also assigned to another study, of T cells expressing NK-cell markers.

The source material was CD4+ T cells sorted from blood. These receptors were obtained from a woman younger than 30 in good health.

This chain connects TRBV4-3 to TRBJ2-1; 7 bases map to TRBD2. This CDR3 region has 13 residues. J gave up 5 bases and V 3 bases, and 1 base lay outside the gene matches. Germline assignment: CDR1 LGHNA and CDR2 YSLEER. The DNA of the CDR3 is TGCGCCAGCAGCCAGCGGGAGCACAATGAGCAGTTCTTC. This gives the protein CASSQREHNEQFF.

This clonotype was observed a handful of times. The chain joins TRBV2 to TRBJ2-2; 7 nucleotides line up with TRBD1. Germline-derived CDR1 and CDR2 are SNHLY and FYNNEI. Trimming at V came to 4 bases and at J to 0 bases, leaving 5 bases not matched to a gene. The CDR3 loop spans 16 amino acids. The DNA for the CDR3 is TGTGCCAGCAGTGTACAGGGGCAGTCGAACACCGGGGAGCTGTTTTTT. Translated: CASSVQGQSNTGELFF.

The J gene is TRBJ2-5, the V gene TRBV29-1; D unresolved. The V end lost 1 base, the J end lost 4 bases, and 10 bases lay between the germline ends. The CDR3 has 13 residues. The germline V gene encodes CDR1 SQVTM and CDR2 ANQGSEA. In DNA form, the CDR3 reads TGCAGCGTTGAAGTCCAGGCACGAGAGACCCAGTACTTC. Translated, it gives CSVEVQARETQYF.

The rearrangement uses TRBV20-1 and TRBJ2-4, with unresolved D. The CDR3 consists of 14 residues. Per germline, CDR1 DFQATT and CDR2 SNEGSKA (reference sequence). With 0 bases removed from V and 5 bases from J, the gap between germline ends came to 11 bases. The CDR3 protein is CSARDIRSENIQYF. In DNA, the CDR3 is TGCAGTGCTAGAGATATCCGATCGGAAAACATTCAGTACTTC.

This clonotype has a handful of counts. V usage is TRBV5-5 and J usage is TRBJ2-7; D unclear. This CDR3 comprises 13 residues. With 4 bases removed from V and 6 bases from J, the gap between germline ends came to 14 bases. Germline loops: CDR1 SGHKS, CDR2 YYEKEE (reference sequence). The CDR3 bases are TGTGCCAGCAGCGTCGACATAGAGAGCGAGCAGTACTTC. This translates into CASSVDIESEQYF.

The chain couples TRBV6-6 to TRBJ2-1; no clear D gene. CDR3 length: 11 amino acids. Germline CDR1 MNHNY, CDR2 SVGAGI (reference sequence). Trimming took 2 bases from V and 8 from J, leaving 4 bases between them. The CDR3 DNA is TGTGCCAGCAGTTACGTGGATGAGCAGTTCTTC. It yields the protein CASSYVDEQFF.

This clonotype came up a few times. This sequence joins TRBV18 and TRBJ2-7; D is tentatively TRBD1 or TRBD2 (5 bases each). Trimming removed 3 bases from V and 6 bases from J, with 18 bases in between. This CDR3 spans 15 amino acids. The germline gives CDR1 KGHSH, CDR2 LQKENI. The CDR3 DNA follows: TGTGCCAGCTCACCCGTTATGGACGGGACGGGCGAGCAGTACTTC. It is translated as CASSPVMDGTGEQYF. Filled out from reference TRBV18 and TRBJ2-7, the complete variable domain reads NAGVMQNPRHLVRRRGQEARLRCSPMKGHSHVYWYRQLPEEGLKFMVYLQKENIIDESGMPKERFSAEFPKEGPSILRIQQVVRGDSAAYFCASSPVMDGTGEQYFGPGTRLTVT.

In its sample, this clonotype was seen a few times. The chain is built from TRBV4-3 and TRBJ2-7, with 8 bases that match TRBD1. Germline values: CDR1 LGHNA, CDR2 YSLEER. CDR3 size: 14 residues. Trimming took 2 bases from V and 6 from J; bases not matched to a gene: 6. In nucleotides, the CDR3 is TGCGCCAGCAGCCAACCGGGACAGGCAGCCGAGCAGTACTTC. Protein: CASSQPGQAAEQYF.

This clonotype was seen more than once but under ten times. The rearrangement joins TRBV12-3 or TRBV12-4 to TRBJ2-1, with 13 bases lining up with TRBD2. V lost 1 base, J lost 12 bases, and 3 bases stayed unmatched. This CDR3 has 14 residues. CDR3 nucleotides: TGTGCCAGCAGTTTAGGGACTAGCGGGAGAAGGCAGTTCTTC. It specifies CASSLGTSGRRQFF.

This clonotype was seen a few times. The rearrangement joins TRBV10-2 to TRBJ2-7; D perhaps matches TRBD2 (5 bases). The length of the CDR3 is 13 residues. CDR1 and CDR2 (germline): WSHSY, SAAADI. Deletions cut 2 bases from V and 2 bases from J, with 7 bases between. CDR3 sequence reads: CASSERRAYEQYF. CDR3 DNA sequence: TGCGCCAGCAGTGAGCGGCGGGCCTACGAGCAGTACTTC.

This clonotype has ten or more counts. The CDR3 sequence is CASSLAGQVYSNQPQHF. Written as DNA, the CDR3 is TGTGCCAGCAGTTTAGCCGGACAGGTCTATAGCAATCAGCCCCAGCATTTT. The rearrangement links TRBV12-3 or TRBV12-4 to TRBJ1-5, with 7 bases matching TRBD1. Trimming cost V 0 bases and J 0 bases; bases outside gene matches: 5. The CDR3 runs to 17 residues.

V is TRBV20-1 and J is TRBJ1-5; TRBD1 aligns across 7 bases. Looked up from germline, CDR1 is DFQATT and CDR2 is SNEGSKA (reference sequence). Losses at the gene ends were 0 bases for V and 2 bases for J; bases not matched to a gene: 7. CDR3 length: 16 residues. The CDR3 DNA is TGCAGTGCTAGAGATCAGGGGGGCGGCCGCAATCAGCCCCAGCATTTT. Translation: CSARDQGGGRNQPQHF.

This chain joins TRBV7-6 and TRBJ2-2; perhaps TRBD2 as D (5 bases). Trimming pared 2 bases from V and 1 base from J, leaving 11 bases between. Germline values: CDR1 SGHVS, CDR2 FNYEAQ. This CDR3 spans 16 amino acids. The CDR3, as DNA: TGTGCCAGCAGCTTATGGTTAGGACTGAACACCGGGGAGCTGTTTTTT. Encoded protein: CASSLWLGLNTGELFF.

The table lists this clonotype with many counts. This rearrangement joins TRBV6-1 to TRBJ1-1, with 11 positions matching TRBD1. CDR3 length: 14 residues. The V gene end was trimmed by 7 bases and the J gene end by 4 bases; junction bases not matched to a gene: 5. Germline CDR1 and CDR2: MNHNS and SASEGT. CDR3 region: CASIVGTGGTEAFF. CDR3 DNA sequence: TGTGCCAGCATCGTAGGGACAGGGGGCACTGAAGCTTTCTTT.

The V and J genes are TRBV27 and TRBJ2-7, with TRBD2 matching 7 bases. This CDR3 spans 15 amino acids. The germline V gene has CDR1 MNHEY and CDR2 SMNVEV (reference sequence). The ends lost 6 bases at V and 2 bases at J; junction bases unmatched: 10. Here the CDR3 DNA reads TGTGCCAGCAGCCTACAAAGCGGGATGACCTACGAGCAGTACTTC. Amino acid sequence: CASSLQSGMTYEQYF.

V is TRBV7-9 and J is TRBJ2-3; D gene ambiguous. CDR3 length equals 13 residues. Per the germline V gene, CDR1 is SEHNR and CDR2 is FQNEAQ (reference sequence). Trimming removed 5 bases from V and 4 bases from J, with 10 bases in between. The DNA of the CDR3 is TGTGCCAGCAGCCCCATCCCATCAGATACGCAGTATTTT. Protein product: CASSPIPSDTQYF.

There are a few counts of this clonotype. This chain connects TRBV7-9 to TRBJ2-3, with TRBD2 as a possible D gene (5 bases). Germline V gives CDR1 SEHNR, CDR2 FQNEAQ (reference sequence). CDR3 length equals 16 residues. Trimming stripped 5 bases from V and 2 bases from J, with 17 bases between. The DNA for the CDR3 is TGTGCCAGCAGCGCCCCTCGGCCGGGGAACACAGATACGCAGTATTTT. It is translated as CASSAPRPGNTDTQYF.

The chain links TRBV6-5 to TRBJ2-5; D is unresolved. In germline, CDR1 is MNHEY, CDR2 SVGAGI. This CDR3 contains 13 residues. V was trimmed by 4 bases and J by 5 bases, leaving 11 bases between them. DNA for the CDR3: TGTGCCAGCAGTTTTAGGCTTTGGGAGACCCAGTACTTC. Protein: CASSFRLWETQYF.

This rearrangement joins TRBV9 to TRBJ1-2; a weak D match, TRBD1 (5 bases). The CDR3 is made up of 15 amino acids. V gave up 4 bases and J gave up 5 bases, with 18 bases separating them. CDR1 and CDR2 (germline): SGDLS, YYNGEE. This CDR3 is CASSRSREAGYGYTF. Written as DNA, the CDR3 is TGTGCCAGCAGCCGTAGCAGGGAAGCGGGATATGGCTACACCTTC.